The 2 T cell receptor beta chains presented below share a single source sample, sequenced in a study of brain T cells in children with intractable seizures. Here immunoSEQ multiplex PCR was the method, and the copy in TCRdb shows in-frame clones only, minus some. The table shows roughly 80,000 clones, with 93% occurring only once. Sequencing was performed on peripheral blood, taken at surgery. The receptor set was obtained from a boy under two years old with tuberous sclerosis and intractable seizures.

The J gene is TRBJ2-1, the V gene TRBV3-1 (or the pseudogene TRBV3-2); the D gene is possibly TRBD2 (6 bases). Germline assignment: CDR1 LGHDT and CDR2 YNNKEL (reference sequence). Trimming left V 7 bases short and J 9 bases short, with 13 bases between. The CDR3 runs 12 residues. CDR3 protein: CASTLPSVEQFF. The CDR3 bases are TGTGCCAGCACCCTACCTAGCGTTGAGCAGTTCTTC.

The chain joins TRBV19 to TRBJ2-1; no reliable D call. CDR1 LNHDA and CDR2 SQIVND come from the germline V gene (reference sequence). This CDR3 spans 16 amino acids. V was trimmed by 1 base and J by 1 base, leaving 11 bases between them. CDR3 sequence: CASSIAAARSYNEQFF. In nucleotides, the CDR3 is TGTGCCAGTAGTATAGCGGCTGCTCGGTCCTACAATGAGCAGTTCTTC.